A selection of T cell receptor beta chains follows, all from one sample in a study of somatic mutations in cytotoxic T cells in rheumatoid arthritis. TCRdb's table, derived via immunoSEQ multiplex PCR, lists solely in-frame clones and lacks some. This table has more than 11,000 clones, around 70% appearing once. The sample consisted of CD8+ T cells sorted from blood. Receptor source: an adult with rheumatoid arthritis. CDR3s include the opening cysteine and the closing phenylalanine or tryptophan. Each record gives: J gene, D gene, V gene, clone size, CDR3 DNA, CDR3 protein. D genes are given only for firm matches. Clone size is shown for a subset of rows, as once, few, many or a class of expanded clone.

>TRBJ2-7|NA|TRBV5-6|NA
TGTGCCAGCAGCTTGGGCGGTTTGGGGAGAGCCCTAAAATCCTACGAGCAGTACTTC
CASSLGGLGRALKSYEQYF
>TRBJ1-1|NA|TRBV13|NA
TGTGCCAGCAGCTTAGGCCTCGGGGGGCGGACTGAAGCTTTCTTT
CASSLGLGGRTEAFF
>TRBJ1-1|NA|TRBV7-9|few
TGTGGCAGCGGGGGTGTGGAGACGCCACATGAAGCTTTCTTT
CGSGGVETPHEAFF
>TRBJ1-4|NA|TRBV6-4|NA
TGTGCCAGCAGTGAGGGCAGGACAACTAATGAAAAACTGTTTTTT
CASSEGRTTNEKLFF
>TRBJ1-5|NA|TRBV9|NA
TGTGCCAGCAGCGGCGGGACATCCGAACCGCCCCAGCATTTT
CASSGGTSEPPQHF
>TRBJ1-5|TRBD1|TRBV6-5|NA
TGTGCCAGCAGAAAGGGACAGGGTTACAATCAGCCCCAGCATTTT
CASRKGQGYNQPQHF
>TRBJ2-7|TRBD1|TRBV5-6|NA
TGTGCCAGCGGATCACACGACAGGGGGACCTACGAGCAGTACTTC
CASGSHDRGTYEQYF
>TRBJ2-7|NA|TRBV4-2|NA
TGTGCCAGCAGCCAAGATCGGGTGGCGGAGGAACTAACCTACGAGCAGTACTTC
CASSQDRVAEELTYEQYF
>TRBJ1-6|TRBD1|TRBV4-1|NA
TGCGCCAGCAGCCAGAAGGAGGGACAGTTAAATTCACCCCTCCACTTT
CASSQKEGQLNSPLHF
>TRBJ2-1|TRBD2|TRBV5-6|NA
TGTGCCAGCAGCTTGATGGTAGCGGGGGCCGGAAGGCAGTTCTTC
CASSLMVAGAGRQFF
>TRBJ1-1|NA|TRBV19|few
TGTGCCAGTACCTTACAGGGCGTTCGGACTGAAGCTTTCTTT
CASTLQGVRTEAFF
>TRBJ1-4|NA|TRBV5-5|once
TGTGCCAGCATGGGGGACACAAATGAAAAACTGTTTTTT
CASMGDTNEKLFF
>TRBJ1-1|NA|TRBV19|NA
TGTGCCAGTAGTATAGTTAGGAGGGAGGAGACTGAAGCTTTCTTT
CASSIVRREETEAFF
>TRBJ1-3|TRBD1|TRBV28|NA
TGTGCCAGCACCCCGGACAGGAACTCTGGAAACACCATATATTTT
CASTPDRNSGNTIYF
>TRBJ2-7|TRBD1|TRBV2|NA
TGTGCCAGCAGTTTAACAGGGACAGGGGGCTACGAGCAGTACTTC
CASSLTGTGGYEQYF
>TRBJ2-2|TRBD1|TRBV25-1|once
TGTGCCAGCAGTGACCTCCAGACAGGGGACACCGGGGAGCTGTTTTTT
CASSDLQTGDTGELFF